The T cell receptor beta chain described here comes from a study of T-cell memory formation after mild COVID-19. Regarding the study as a whole: Clones contracting day 15 to 85 were balanced CD4/CD8; later expanders leaned CD4+. There were some responding clones in pre-infection memory, which suggested that cross-reactive memory had joined.

As regards this clonotype: Antigen specificity is unknown.

The germline V gene has CDR1 LGHNT and CDR2 FRNRAP. V lost 3 bases to trimming and J lost 1 base, with 18 bases between them. CDR3 length equals 17 residues. TCRdb processed the 5' RACE reads anew with MiXCR; each CDR3 protein has one entry. The sample consists of about 430,000 distinct CDR3 sequences, roughly 18% of them appearing once. The rearrangement uses TRBV12-5 and TRBJ1-1; D not certain. The source of this sequence is a man younger than 30 who had mild COVID-19 (a few samples of this study predate the infection). Cell type and time point are not known. Sequenced sample: PBMCs or a T cell subset sorted from them (not recorded which). The CDR3 DNA reads as TGTGCTAGTGGTTTTATACTTAACCTAGACGGGAACACTGAAGCTTTCTTT. Its translation is CASGFILNLDGNTEAFF.